This TCR beta chain was documented in a study of cytotoxic CD8 clonotypes in ibrutinib-treated CLL. Points on this clone: Its antigen is unknown.

The CDR3 loop spans 12 amino acids. Germline V CDR1 and CDR2: KGHSH, LQKENI. Trimming shortened V by 6 bases and J by 8 bases, and 13 bases separated the two germline ends. Study results and limitations: Baseline clonality exceeded age-matched healthy donors and tracked circulating CD8+ T-cell counts.

Sequencing was performed with immunoSEQ multiplex PCR; in TCRdb, only in-frame clones are kept and a portion is missing. Of some 140,000 clones listed, 75% to 95% are singletons. The authors obtained around 2 micrograms of genomic DNA from cryopreserved PBMCs for TCR beta libraries. The sample in question was PBMCs, obtained after 12 months of ibrutinib treatment. The V call is TRBV18, the J call TRBJ1-1; D possibly corresponds to TRBD1 (5 bases). The receptor's source is a human donor with chronic lymphocytic leukemia. CDR3 sequence reads: CASSFSGMEAFF. In nucleotides, the CDR3 is TGTGCCAGCTCCTTTTCAGGGATGGAAGCTTTCTTT.